This T cell receptor (beta chain) is from a study of human T cells and chemical hapten exposure. Germline lookup yields CDR1 DFQATT and CDR2 SNEGSKA (reference sequence). V shed 3 bases and J shed 5 bases, with 10 bases lying between them. This CDR3 spans 12 amino acids. This clonotype has only a few counts. TCRdb passed the RACE reads through MiXCR, listing each CDR3 protein once. The sample consists of about 350,000 distinct CDR3 sequences, about 6.9% of them appearing once. Time point meaning: patch test 2, 6 weeks after DPC sensitization. The treatment was: therapeutic diphenylcyclopropenone sensitization with weekly scalp DPC.

This material consisted of whole blood, taken in connection with sensitization to the hapten diphenylcyclopropenone (DPC). The chain combines TRBV20-1 with TRBJ1-1; D may be TRBD1 (6 bases). This receptor was taken from a woman aged 18-29 years with alopecia areata. Some clones in this sample may be carry-over from other donors' samples. As DNA, the CDR3 is TGCAGTGCTAGCGGGGGACAAACTGAAGCTTTCTTT. Its translation: CSASGGQTEAFF.